The next 15 T cell receptor beta chains were all read from a single sample in a study of blood T cell repertoires in COVID-19. Assay: immunoSEQ multiplex PCR; the TCRdb copy retains only in-frame clones and omits some. The sample holds 230,000 or so clones, about 85% seen once. The sequenced sample was peripheral blood. The receptor set was obtained from a man aged 30-40 years with active or convalescent COVID-19.

This clone was observed a few times. V usage is TRBV4-1 and J usage is TRBJ2-7; D ambiguous. Between the trimmed V and J ends, which lost 1 base and 0 bases, there was a span of 10 bases. The CDR3 contains 15 residues. CDR1 is MGHRA, CDR2 YSYEKL, per germline. In DNA, the CDR3 is TGCGCCAGCAGCCAAGGATCTTTCAGCTCCTACGAGCAGTACTTC. Translated, it gives CASSQGSFSSYEQYF.

The chain joins TRBV15 to TRBJ2-2; weak D call: TRBD2 (5 bases). The CDR3 runs to 13 residues. Deletions cut 2 bases from V and 6 bases from J, with 7 bases between. Germline V CDR1 and CDR2: LNHNV, YYDKDF (reference sequence). For the CDR3, the DNA is TGTGCCACCAGCAGACCCGGGGCCGGGGAGCTGTTTTTT. This encodes CATSRPGAGELFF. Filled out from reference TRBV15 and TRBJ2-2, the complete variable domain reads DAMVIQNPRYQVTQFGKPVTLSCSQTLNHNVMYWYQQKSSQAPKLLFHYYDKDFNNEADTPDNFQSRRPNTSFCFLDIRSPGLGDTAMYLCATSRPGAGELFFGEGSRLTVL.

The gene calls are TRBV7-2 and TRBJ2-3, with 7 positions matching TRBD2. With V trimmed by 5 bases and J by 1 base, 9 bases remained unmatched. Germline CDR1 and CDR2: SGHTA and FQGNSA. The CDR3 is 16 amino acids. CDR3 residues: CASSPRFGGGTDTQYF. DNA of the CDR3: TGTGCCAGCAGCCCCCGATTTGGGGGGGGCACAGATACGCAGTATTTT.

This chain connects TRBV4-3 to TRBJ1-2, with 8 bases fitting TRBD1. Per germline, CDR1 LGHNA and CDR2 YSLEER. J was trimmed by 7 bases and V by 1 base; bases with no gene match: 5. CDR3 length equals 14 residues. CDR3 residues: CASSQVDRGFGYTF. CDR3 nucleotides: TGCGCCAGCAGCCAAGTTGACAGGGGCTTTGGCTACACCTTC.

The J gene is TRBJ2-1, the V gene TRBV28, with D maybe TRBD2 (6 bases). Trimming took 10 bases from V and 5 from J, leaving 18 bases between them. The germline gives CDR1 MDHEN, CDR2 SYDVKM. The CDR3 is 14 amino acids. CDR3 residues: CATPNPGSNNEQFF. CDR3 bases: TGTGCCACCCCGAATCCCGGGAGCAACAATGAGCAGTTCTTC.

The chain employs TRBV27 and TRBJ2-3; 7 bases are a match to TRBD2. From germline, CDR1 is MNHEY and CDR2 SMNVEV (reference sequence). Trimming at V came to 3 bases and at J to 0 bases, leaving 0 bases not matched to a gene. CDR3 length: 14 amino acids. The CDR3 region has the DNA TGTGCCAGCAGTTTTAGCGGGAGCACAGATACGCAGTATTTT. Translated: CASSFSGSTDTQYF.

The chain uses TRBV28 and TRBJ2-1; TRBD2 matches 10 bases. V gave up 10 bases and J gave up 7 bases; unmatched junction bases: 13. The CDR3 is 15 amino acids. Per the germline V gene, CDR1 is MDHEN and CDR2 is SYDVKM. The CDR3 loop reads CATQPPSGSRNEQFF. As DNA, the CDR3 is TGTGCCACCCAGCCCCCTAGCGGGAGTAGGAATGAGCAGTTCTTC.

The chain joins TRBV30 to TRBJ1-2, with a possible D match to TRBD1 (6 bases). Germline CDR1 and CDR2: GTSNPN and SVGIG (reference sequence). CDR3 length: 15 amino acids. Trimming shortened V by 5 bases and J by 3 bases, and 19 bases separated the two germline ends. The CDR3 DNA sequence: TGTGCCTGGCGAGGGGGAAGGACTCCCTACTATGGCTACACCTTC. It yields the protein CAWRGGRTPYYGYTF.

The rearrangement joins TRBV3-1 (or the pseudogene TRBV3-2) to TRBJ2-7, with TRBD2 identical over 7 bases. The CDR3 is 14 residues long. V lost 4 bases to trimming and J lost 3 bases; unmatched junction nucleotides: 6. Per the germline V gene, CDR1 is LGHDT and CDR2 is YNNKEL (reference sequence). The chain's CDR3 is CASSLMTSNYEQYF. In DNA form, the CDR3 reads TGTGCCAGCAGCCTCATGACTAGCAACTACGAGCAGTACTTC.

V usage is TRBV5-4 and J usage is TRBJ1-1, with D unclear. This CDR3 spans 13 amino acids. Germline CDR1 and CDR2: SGHNT and YYREEE (reference sequence). Trimming removed 1 base from V and 5 bases from J, with 9 bases in between. The CDR3 coding sequence is TGTGCCAGCAGCTTGTGGAGGGTTACTGAAGCTTTCTTT. Residues: CASSLWRVTEAFF.

The chain couples TRBV28 to TRBJ2-3; TRBD2 aligns across 7 bases. V lost 7 bases and J lost 1; bases outside the gene matches: 11. Germline assignment: CDR1 MDHEN and CDR2 SYDVKM. The CDR3 covers 16 residues. CDR3 sequence (DNA): TGTGCCAGCAAGGATTTCCAGGCGGGAGGCACAGATACGCAGTATTTT. This translates into CASKDFQAGGTDTQYF.

The chain links TRBV2 to TRBJ2-7, with TRBD2 identical over 8 bases. The trim removed 6 bases at V and 0 bases at J, leaving 10 bases unmatched. In germline, CDR1 is SNHLY, CDR2 FYNNEI. This CDR3 comprises 16 residues. CDR3 bases: TGTGCCAGCAGAACCGGGGGGGAAATCGGCTCCTACGAGCAGTACTTC. It specifies CASRTGGEIGSYEQYF.

This clone has just a few counts. The J gene is TRBJ1-1, the V gene TRBV7-6, with 11 nucleotides matching TRBD1. The germline gives CDR1 SGHVS, CDR2 FNYEAQ. V lost 4 bases, J lost 4 bases, and 8 bases stayed unmatched. This CDR3 has 16 amino acids. CDR3 in amino acids: CASSSRTGGGGTEAFF. The CDR3 region has the DNA TGTGCCAGCAGCTCACGGACAGGGGGCGGTGGCACTGAAGCTTTCTTT.

This clone was recorded once. V usage is TRBV5-6 and J usage is TRBJ2-1; 8 nucleotides agree with TRBD2. Germline CDR1 is SGHDT and CDR2 is YYEEEE. Unmatched junction bases numbered 6, after V lost 1 base and J lost 15 bases. The CDR3 extends over 12 amino acids. CDR3 loop: CASSLPGGPRFF. The CDR3 nucleotides read TGTGCCAGCAGCTTGCCGGGAGGGCCTCGGTTCTTC.

This rearrangement joins TRBV5-4 to TRBJ1-1; D not resolved. The germline gives CDR1 SGHNT, CDR2 YYREEE (reference sequence). V was pared by 2 bases and J by 6 bases, with 5 bases between. The CDR3 consists of 11 residues. Here the CDR3 reads CASSLRSEAFF. The CDR3 DNA reads as TGTGCCAGCAGCTTACGGTCTGAAGCTTTCTTT.